The T cell receptor (beta chain) under discussion was sequenced for a study of cytomegalovirus exposure and HLA in healthy donors. Study observations and caveats: The study reported that TCR beta sequences accurately predicted HLA-A and HLA-B alleles in most subjects. Later on, an analysis found that several of the most significant clusters appeared to be linked to common viral pathogens, which included parvovirus B19.

Details on this clone: Its cognate antigen is unknown.

Both 60 Vbeta primers and 13 Jbeta primers went into the PCR. The repertoire was sequenced with immunoSEQ multiplex PCR; TCRdb's copy has only in-frame clones and lacks some. This table lists fewer than 250,000 clones. The receptor was isolated from a woman aged 25-40 years in good health and CMV-seropositive. Sequenced input: PBMCs.

CDR3 in amino acids: CASSSTGYEQYF. The CDR3 DNA sequence: TGTGCCAGTAGTTCTACAGGGTACGAGCAGTACTTC. The chain joins TRBV19 to TRBJ2-7, with a possible D match to TRBD1 (6 bases). The CDR3 spans 12 residues. With 5 bases removed from V and 4 bases from J, the gap between germline ends came to 9 bases. Germline loops: CDR1 LNHDA, CDR2 SQIVND (reference sequence).